The 21 T cell receptor beta chains below all came from one sample that was sequenced in a study of cytomegalovirus exposure and HLA in healthy donors. PCR primers comprised 60 Vbeta and 13 Jbeta primers. Only in-frame clones appear in the TCRdb table, and some are missing; sequencing was by immunoSEQ multiplex PCR. The listing records approximately 120,000 clones. Sequencing used PBMCs. The source is a young man in good health and CMV-seronegative.

This CDR3 reads CASKFRQGASAFF. The CDR3 bases are TGTGCCAGTAAATTTCGGCAGGGGGCCTCGGCTTTCTTT. The genes are TRBV19 and TRBJ1-1, with 8 bases matching TRBD1. Germline V lookup: CDR1 LNHDA, CDR2 SQIVND (reference sequence). This CDR3 is built from 13 residues. J gave up 11 bases and V 7 bases, and 12 bases lay outside the gene matches.

V gene TRBV11-2 combines with J gene TRBJ1-2; maybe TRBD1 (5 bases). The germline CDR1 and CDR2 sequences are SGHAT and FQNNGV. This CDR3 contains 13 residues. Trimming cost V 1 base and J 8 bases, with 11 bases left between them. CDR3 region: CASSLAGLRGYTF. The CDR3 DNA sequence: TGTGCCAGCAGCTTAGCGGGACTTAGGGGCTACACCTTC.

The chain joins TRBV4-3 to TRBJ2-7; 7 bases map to TRBD1. Trimming at V came to 1 base and at J to 0 bases, leaving 6 bases not matched to a gene. CDR1 and CDR2 from the germline V gene are LGHNA and YSLEER. CDR3 size: 16 residues. The CDR3 is CASSQVGTDNSYEQYF. CDR3 bases: TGCGCCAGCAGCCAAGTGGGGACAGATAACTCCTACGAGCAGTACTTC.

V and J are TRBV28 and TRBJ2-2, with TRBD2 matching over 13 bases. Losses at the gene ends were 5 bases for V and 5 bases for J; bases not matched to a gene: 8. CDR3 length: 17 amino acids. Germline loops: CDR1 MDHEN, CDR2 SYDVKM. The CDR3 DNA reads as TGTGCCAGCAGTCTCTGGACTAGCGGGAGAGGGACCGGGGAGCTGTTTTTT. This gives the protein CASSLWTSGRGTGELFF.

The chain recombines TRBV28 with TRBJ1-1, with D tentatively TRBD1 (6 bases). Trimming took 5 bases from V and 5 from J, leaving 21 bases between them. The CDR3 runs 16 residues. The germline CDR1 and CDR2 sequences are MDHEN and SYDVKM. The CDR3 sequence: CASSPSWGGQDTEAFF. CDR3 in DNA: TGTGCCAGCAGTCCCTCCTGGGGGGGCCAGGATACTGAAGCTTTCTTT.

The chain has TRBV29-1 and TRBJ2-5; TRBD1 matches 7 bases. TRBJ2-7 explains the end of the DNA better; the J call may be wrong. This CDR3 has 15 residues. Germline CDR1 reads SQVTM; CDR2 reads ANQGSEA. The CDR3 DNA follows: TGCAGCGTTGAATGGTCTGGACAGGAATCCTACGAGCAGTACTTC. Protein: CSVEWSGQESYEQYF.

The J gene is TRBJ2-2, the V gene TRBV5-1, with a tentative D call TRBD2 (5 bases). The V gene's germline CDR1 is SGHRS and CDR2 YFSETQ. The V end lost 4 bases, the J end lost 7 bases, and 14 bases lay between the germline ends. The CDR3 length is 14 residues. CDR3 DNA: TGCGCCAGCAGCCGACGGGAAACAAACGGGGAGCTGTTTTTT. As protein: CASSRRETNGELFF.

This chain links TRBV5-1 with TRBJ2-7, with 7 bases aligning to TRBD2. The germline CDR1 and CDR2 sequences are SGHRS and YFSETQ. This CDR3 region has 14 residues. Losses at the gene ends were 5 bases for V and 6 bases for J; bases not matched to a gene: 11. As DNA, the CDR3 is TGCGCCAGCAGACCGGGACTAACGTCCCGCGAGCAGTACTTC. It specifies CASRPGLTSREQYF. Full variable domain (missing parts from reference TRBV5-1 and TRBJ2-7): KAGVTQTPRYLIKTRGQQVTLSCSPISGHRSVSWYQQTPGQGLQFLFEYFSETQRNKGNFPGRFSGRQFSNSRSEMNVSTLELGDSALYLCASRPGLTSREQYFGPGTRLTVT.

This chain links TRBV28 with TRBJ2-1, with TRBD1 identical over 8 bases. Looked up from germline, CDR1 is MDHEN and CDR2 is SYDVKM. The CDR3 runs to 15 residues. V lost 4 bases and J lost 10; bases outside the gene matches: 12. The CDR3 here is CASSSGDRQGREQFF. The CDR3 DNA reads as TGTGCCAGCAGTTCCGGGGACAGGCAAGGGAGGGAGCAGTTCTTC.

This chain uses TRBV30 with TRBJ2-5; TRBD2 matches 8 bases. CDR3 length: 15 residues. The J segment lost 4 bases and the V segment lost 2 bases, leaving 9 bases of the junction unmatched. Germline values: CDR1 GTSNPN, CDR2 SVGIG (reference sequence). CDR3 residues: CAWSLGAGVGETQYF. As DNA, the CDR3 is TGTGCCTGGAGTTTGGGAGCGGGGGTGGGAGAGACCCAGTACTTC.

The chain couples TRBV7-2 to TRBJ1-3, with TRBD1 matching 8 bases. In germline, CDR1 is SGHTA, CDR2 FQGNSA. V shed 6 bases and J 4 bases; nucleotides not matched to a gene: 8. The CDR3 is 15 residues long. CDR3 sequence: CASSFRGRGGNTIYF. In DNA, the CDR3 is TGTGCCAGCAGTTTCAGGGGGCGAGGAGGAAACACCATATATTTT.

V gene TRBV9 combines with J gene TRBJ2-5; tentative D call: TRBD1 (5 bases). The closer fit of TRBJ2-7 to the DNA end suggests the J call may be wrong. CDR1 is SGDLS and CDR2 is YYNGEE in the germline V gene. The CDR3 extends over 16 amino acids. The CDR3, as DNA: TGTGCCAGCAGCGTAGTTCAATTGAGACAGATCTACGAGCAGTACTTC. This gives the protein CASSVVQLRQIYEQYF.

The V and J genes are TRBV4-1 and TRBJ1-5; a possible D gene is TRBD1 (6 bases). Germline CDR1 MGHRA, CDR2 YSYEKL. The CDR3 consists of 16 residues. V was clipped by 3 bases and J by 1 base, with 13 bases between them. CDR3 region: CASSHLTGASNQPQHF. The CDR3 DNA follows: TGCGCCAGCAGCCACCTGACAGGCGCGAGCAATCAGCCCCAGCATTTT.

The chain couples TRBV5-1 to TRBJ2-7, with 9 bases lining up with TRBD2. This CDR3 contains 14 residues. Germline assignment: CDR1 SGHRS and CDR2 YFSETQ. Trimming removed 4 bases from V and 2 bases from J; junction bases left unmatched: 4. CDR3 amino acids: CASSPLAGTYEQYF. In nucleotides, the CDR3 is TGCGCCAGCAGCCCTCTAGCGGGGACCTACGAGCAGTACTTC.

The chain combines TRBV5-1 with TRBJ2-3; 13 bases match TRBD2. The V gene's germline CDR1 is SGHRS and CDR2 YFSETQ. V was pared by 4 bases and J by 3 bases, with 8 bases of the junction left unmatched. This CDR3 contains 17 residues. The CDR3 sequence is CASSQPGLAGSTDTQYF. DNA for the CDR3: TGCGCCAGCAGCCAACCGGGACTAGCGGGAAGTACAGATACGCAGTATTTT.

The rearrangement joins TRBV15 to TRBJ2-3; 8 bases match TRBD1. Losses at the gene ends were 3 bases for V and 0 bases for J; bases not matched to a gene: 5. The germline CDR1 and CDR2 sequences are LNHNV and YYDKDF (reference sequence). CDR3 length equals 16 residues. The CDR3 is CATSRDRTGSTDTQYF. DNA of the CDR3: TGTGCCACCAGCAGGGATCGGACAGGGAGCACAGATACGCAGTATTTT.

The rearrangement links TRBV19 to TRBJ1-2; 7 bases map to TRBD1. CDR1 LNHDA and CDR2 SQIVND come from the germline V gene (reference sequence). The V gene end was trimmed by 3 bases and the J gene end by 2 bases; junction bases not matched to a gene: 9. This CDR3 region has 16 residues. DNA of the CDR3: TGTGCCAGTAGTATGCAACCTGGGACAGCCAACTATGGCTACACCTTC. Its translation is CASSMQPGTANYGYTF.

With regard to this clone: Other DNA sequences in the sample encode the same CDR3. V usage is TRBV4-1 and J usage is TRBJ1-2; 9 bases line up with TRBD1. Germline V gives CDR1 MGHRA, CDR2 YSYEKL. Unmatched junction bases numbered 3, after V lost 3 bases and J lost 7 bases. The CDR3 contains 13 residues. CDR3 amino acids: CASSQEDRGGYTF. The CDR3 DNA reads TGCGCCAGCAGCCAGGAGGACAGGGGTGGCTACACCTTC.

The J gene is TRBJ2-7, the V gene TRBV19; possibly TRBD2 for D (6 bases). The CDR3 has 14 amino acids. The V gene lost 1 base and the J gene lost 3 bases, with 10 bases spanning the gap. Germline CDR1 and CDR2: LNHDA and SQIVND (reference sequence). DNA of the CDR3: TGTGCCAGTAGTATAGGGAGGGGAGTCTACGAGCAGTACTTC. Protein product: CASSIGRGVYEQYF.

The chain has TRBV4-2 and TRBJ1-3, with D possibly matching TRBD2 (6 bases). The end of the DNA fits TRBJ2-2 better, so the J call may be wrong. The CDR3 contains 17 residues. Germline lookup yields CDR1 LGHNA and CDR2 YNFKEQ. In DNA form, the CDR3 reads TGTGCCAGCAGCCAAGATCGGCTAGCGTACAACACCGGGGAGCTGTTTTTT. It specifies CASSQDRLAYNTGELFF.

The J gene is TRBJ2-3, the V gene TRBV5-1; 7 nucleotides line up with TRBD1. The germline CDR1 and CDR2 sequences are SGHRS and YFSETQ. With 3 bases clipped from V and 0 bases from J, the junction kept 4 bases outside the gene matches. The CDR3 spans 15 residues. In DNA, the CDR3 is TGCGCCAGCAGCTCGGGACAGACAAGCACAGATACGCAGTATTTT. Translated, it gives CASSSGQTSTDTQYF.